These 19 T cell receptor beta chains share one sample of origin, sequenced in a study of cytomegalovirus exposure and HLA in healthy donors. The PCR employed 60 Vbeta primers together with 13 Jbeta primers. Data came from immunoSEQ multiplex PCR; TCRdb stores just in-frame clones and leaves some out. In the table there are under 110,000 clones, about three quarters of which are singletons. Material for sequencing was PBMCs. These TCRs come from a boy between 10 and 17 years old in good health and CMV-seronegative.

In nucleotides, the CDR3 is TGTGCCAGCATCGCTAGCGGGAGGCACAATGAGCAGTTCTTC. It specifies CASIASGRHNEQFF. The chain recombines TRBV27 with TRBJ2-1, with 11 bases lining up with TRBD2. Trimming removed 7 bases from V and 5 bases from J; junction bases left unmatched: 4. The CDR3 has 14 residues. Germline V gene data show CDR1 as MNHEY and CDR2 as SMNVEV (reference sequence).

The rearrangement uses TRBV5-1 and TRBJ1-2; no firm D call. Germline V gene lookup returns CDR1 SGHRS and CDR2 YFSETQ. The germline V and J ends were trimmed by 4 bases and 3 bases, with 10 bases remaining between them. This CDR3 contains 13 residues. The CDR3 bases are TGCGCCAGCAGCACGGGGTACGACTATGGCTACACCTTC. Translated: CASSTGYDYGYTF.

The V and J genes are TRBV7-8 and TRBJ1-1; D is perhaps TRBD1 (6 bases). V dropped 5 bases and J dropped 1 base, with 11 bases sitting between them. The germline V gene has CDR1 SGHVS and CDR2 FQNEAQ. The CDR3 spans 14 residues. The CDR3 loop is CASSIWTANTEAFF. The CDR3 DNA reads as TGTGCCAGCAGCATCTGGACAGCGAACACTGAAGCTTTCTTT.

A few counts support this clone. The chain has TRBV11-2 and TRBJ2-1; the match to TRBD2 covers 9 bases. Germline V gene data show CDR1 as SGHAT and CDR2 as FQNNGV. The CDR3 has 15 amino acids. Unmatched junction bases numbered 7, after V lost 3 bases and J lost 7 bases. CDR3 DNA: TGTGCCAGCAGCTTCGCGGGAGGGTTTATGAATGAGCAGTTCTTC. Protein: CASSFAGGFMNEQFF.

The chain combines TRBV15 with TRBJ1-2, with unresolved D. This CDR3 has 13 amino acids. Germline CDR1 and CDR2: LNHNV and YYDKDF (reference sequence). V was clipped by 5 bases and J by 2 bases, with 9 bases between them. The CDR3 nucleotides read TGTGCCACCAGCCGAACACTAAACTATGGCTACACCTTC. This encodes CATSRTLNYGYTF.

This clone was counted a few times. V is TRBV30 and J is TRBJ1-3, with 9 bases that match TRBD1. There are 13 residues in the CDR3. Germline V gives CDR1 GTSNPN, CDR2 SVGIG (reference sequence). The V gene end was trimmed by 5 bases and the J gene end by 8 bases; junction bases not matched to a gene: 7. The CDR3 bases are TGTGCCTGGGAAAGGGACAGGGAAGACACCATATATTTT. It specifies CAWERDREDTIYF.

V is TRBV5-1 and J is TRBJ2-7; 8 nucleotides agree with TRBD2. The CDR3 contains 17 residues. Germline V CDR1 and CDR2: SGHRS, YFSETQ. Trimming at V came to 0 bases and at J to 4 bases, leaving 12 bases not matched to a gene. This CDR3 reads CASSLGSQGGLAYEQYF. The CDR3 coding sequence is TGCGCCAGCAGCTTGGGTTCGCAGGGAGGACTAGCTTACGAGCAGTACTTC.

V is TRBV19 and J is TRBJ1-1; D is ambiguous. Germline-derived CDR1 and CDR2 are LNHDA and SQIVND (reference sequence). V gave up 0 bases and J gave up 5 bases, with 7 bases separating them. CDR3 size: 13 residues. The chain's CDR3 is CASSIDRGTEAFF. CDR3 DNA sequence: TGTGCCAGTAGTATAGATCGAGGGACTGAAGCTTTCTTT.

CDR3 sequence: CASRWTPNTEAFF. The CDR3 nucleotides are TGTGCCAGCCGTTGGACACCGAACACTGAAGCTTTCTTT. The rearrangement links TRBV2 to TRBJ1-1; possibly TRBD1 for D (5 bases). Germline V CDR1 and CDR2: SNHLY, FYNNEI. The CDR3 is made up of 13 amino acids. The V end was cut by 8 bases, the J end by 1 base, with 11 bases between.

This clone has a single count. The chain is built from TRBV18 and TRBJ1-1; D is unresolved. From germline, CDR1 is KGHSH and CDR2 LQKENI. Trimming cost V 3 bases and J 1 base, with 12 bases left between them. CDR3 length: 15 amino acids. The CDR3 nucleotides read TGTGCCAGCTCACCTCCCTTGGCAAGGAACACTGAAGCTTTCTTT. Protein product: CASSPPLARNTEAFF.

This rearrangement joins TRBV11-2 to TRBJ2-1, with a weak D call TRBD1 (5 bases). This CDR3 has 13 residues. The V end was cut by 3 bases, the J end by 4 bases, with 7 bases between. CDR1 and CDR2 from the germline V gene are SGHAT and FQNNGV. The CDR3 region has the DNA TGTGCCAGCAGCTTTGGGGCGTACAATGAGCAGTTCTTC. It encodes CASSFGAYNEQFF.

The rearrangement joins TRBV6-5 to TRBJ2-1; 8 nucleotides match TRBD2. This CDR3 region has 14 residues. Per the germline V gene, CDR1 is MNHEY and CDR2 is SVGAGI. V lost 2 bases, J lost 3 bases, and 0 bases stayed unmatched. DNA of the CDR3: TGTGCCAGCAGTTACCGGGAGGGCTACAATGAGCAGTTCTTC. This gives the protein CASSYREGYNEQFF.

The table lists this clone with a count of one. Other DNA sequences in the sample encode the same CDR3. This chain joins TRBV5-1 and TRBJ2-7; no firm D call. CDR1 is SGHRS, CDR2 YFSETQ, per germline. The CDR3 covers 13 residues. The germline V and J ends were trimmed by 4 bases and 2 bases, with 10 bases remaining between them. The CDR3 sequence: CASSPNLPYEQYF. CDR3 bases: TGCGCCAGCAGCCCTAACCTGCCCTACGAGCAGTACTTC.

The chain joins TRBV6-1 to TRBJ2-3; possibly TRBD1 for D (6 bases). The CDR3 consists of 16 residues. Germline V gives CDR1 MNHNS, CDR2 SASEGT. The V end was cut by 0 bases, the J end by 5 bases, with 15 bases between. CDR3 coding DNA: TGTGCCAGCAGTGAAGCGCATGGGGGCCGCCTAGATACGCAGTATTTT. This translates into CASSEAHGGRLDTQYF.

This clone appeared once. Other DNA sequences in this sample translate to the same CDR3. This chain joins TRBV2 and TRBJ2-7; 11 bases align to TRBD1. This CDR3 has 13 residues. CDR1 is SNHLY, CDR2 FYNNEI, per germline. V was clipped by 11 bases and J by 2 bases; unmatched bases: 5. The CDR3 region is CASRGQGAYEQYF. DNA of the CDR3: TGTGCCTCTAGGGGACAGGGGGCCTACGAGCAGTACTTC.

The chain employs TRBV29-1 and TRBJ2-1, with TRBD2 matching over 9 bases. The CDR3 sequence is 14 residues long. From germline, CDR1 is SQVTM and CDR2 ANQGSEA. The V and J ends lost 6 bases and 3 bases, in that order; junction bases with no gene match: 6. This CDR3 is CSVGSGGYYNEQFF. The CDR3 bases are TGCAGCGTGGGTAGCGGGGGCTACTACAATGAGCAGTTCTTC.

The chain joins TRBV13 to TRBJ2-1; 7 bases are shared with TRBD2. Trimming at V came to 0 bases and at J to 3 bases, leaving 5 bases not matched to a gene. This CDR3 is 16 amino acids long. The germline V gene encodes CDR1 PRHDT and CDR2 FYEKMQ (reference sequence). CDR3 in amino acids: CASSLGGEGSYNEQFF. Here the CDR3 DNA reads TGTGCCAGCAGCTTAGGCGGGGAGGGGAGCTACAATGAGCAGTTCTTC.

V gene TRBV7-9 combines with J gene TRBJ1-1; D perhaps matches TRBD1 (6 bases). This CDR3 has 15 residues. Per the germline V gene, CDR1 is SEHNR and CDR2 is FQNEAQ (reference sequence). The ends were cut back, 2 bases at V and 4 bases at J, with 14 bases in the middle. The CDR3, as DNA: TGTGCCAGCAGCTTATTGGGGGCGGCGATCACTGAAGCTTTCTTT. This sequence encodes CASSLLGAAITEAFF.

The gene calls are TRBV7-6 and TRBJ1-4, with 8 bases aligning to TRBD1. CDR3 size: 15 residues. Germline trimming cut 2 bases from V and 8 bases from J; bases unmatched to any gene: 7. Germline V lookup: CDR1 SGHVS, CDR2 FNYEAQ. The CDR3 here is CASSLNPGGPEKLFF. CDR3 DNA sequence: TGTGCCAGCAGCTTAAACCCAGGGGGCCCAGAAAAACTGTTTTTT.